This T cell receptor beta chain was identified during a study of blood T cell repertoires in COVID-19 (dated by TCRdb to 2019 to 2021). Regarding the research as a whole: Samples covering the acute and convalescent phases of COVID-19 were provided by collaborators in the United States, Italy and Spain. The prospective study material was composed of cDNA or gDNA derived from T cells, B-cell-depleted T cells, or PBMCs. Deeply sampled blood TCRbeta repertoires from subjects exposed to, actively infected with, or recovered from COVID-19 were included in the dataset. A freely available public database, intended as a resource for researchers studying the immune response to SARS-CoV-2, is where the repertoires were released. Samples were obtained from the ongoing ImmuneRACE study (first 160 participants) and from 1,254 subjects provided by 6 global collaborators. A de-identified subject ID, COVID-19 status, age in years and sex were almost always included in the sample metadata. HLA class I and class II types, where available, came from metadata supplied by the sample provider rather than from assay-based typing.

The immunoSEQ Assay, a bias-controlled multiplex PCR, was used to amplify TCRbeta CDR3 regions from genomic DNA. Under the source paper's analysis protocol: The number of nucleated cells in each sample was estimated from the amplification of reference gene primers within the assay. To quantify the absolute abundance of each unique TCRbeta CDR3 rearrangement, sequence reads were collapsed and filtered. For each sample, productive Simpson clonality was calculated as the square root of Simpson's diversity index across productive rearrangements. The table comes from immuneACCESS by way of TCRdb, which keeps in-frame sequences with V and J called. Part of the clones is missing from these tables; in studies checked, under half for an unresolved V gene and the rest for unknown reasons. D and trimming were read from the DNA, whereas the V and J calls and clone size are those reported in that table. Within this sample are about 160,000 clones, with around 82% of them counted one time only. In total, the top ten clones hold approximately 7% of the sample.

Study-level results and caveats: The amount of clinical and demographic metadata varied by source and participant and was provided uncurated.

One collaborating source in Seattle enrolled patients while the patients were actively infected and followed the patients over time throughout the course of disease. Each collaborating institution followed its own protocols to collect whole blood in K2EDTA tubes. For TCRbeta analysis, collaborator samples were shipped as frozen whole blood, as isolated PBMCs, or as DNA extracted from either sample type. Concerning this clone itself: Its binding antigen is unknown. No base quality information exists; no much larger clone differs at one position.

CDR1 and CDR2 (SGHAT, FQNNGV) derive from the germline V gene. Relative to germline, V is missing 5 bases and J is missing 9 bases, with 18 bases of the junction outside any gene match. Including cysteine and phenylalanine, the CDR3 has 19 amino acids. Only the CDR3 portion is preserved as DNA: 57 bases, with reading frame beginning at the first base. This sequence uses TRBV11-2 and TRBJ2-1, and 14 bases in between align with TRBD2. Sequenced: peripheral blood. The source is a middle-aged woman with COVID-19, enrolled during active disease. The CDR3 in this case is CASSPRPGTSGRPIREQFF. The DNA is as follows: TGTGCCAGCAGCCCAAGACCCGGGACTAGCGGGAGACCCATACGTGAGCAGTTCTTC.